The 21 T cell receptor beta chains below all came from one sample that was sequenced in a study of blood T cell repertoires in COVID-19. Assay: immunoSEQ multiplex PCR; the TCRdb copy retains only in-frame clones and omits some. The table lists around 400,000 clones, around 87% of them singletons. Sequencing input: peripheral blood. The origin of the receptors is a woman aged 60-75 years with COVID-19, enrolled during active disease.

The chain employs TRBV19 and TRBJ1-1, with a weak D call TRBD1 (5 bases). Germline values: CDR1 LNHDA, CDR2 SQIVND (reference sequence). The CDR3 consists of 15 residues. The ends were cut back, 6 bases at V and 0 bases at J, with 14 bases in the middle. The CDR3 nucleotides read TGTGCCAGTAGGGGAAGGGAAGGGGTGAACACTGAAGCTTTCTTT. Protein product: CASRGREGVNTEAFF.

The chain uses TRBV5-1 and TRBJ1-6, with 9 positions matching TRBD1. Trimming took 0 bases from V and 10 from J; bases not matched to a gene: 8. The CDR3 is 16 residues long. Germline V lookup: CDR1 SGHRS, CDR2 YFSETQ. The CDR3 DNA reads TGCGCCAGCAGCTTGGCCGGGACAGGGTTTGGGTCACCCCTCCACTTT. This translates into CASSLAGTGFGSPLHF.

The chain is built from TRBV6-5 and TRBJ2-3; 7 bases align to TRBD2. Trimming removed 5 bases from V and 6 bases from J; junction bases left unmatched: 8. This CDR3 has 14 amino acids. Germline V gene lookup returns CDR1 MNHEY and CDR2 SVGAGI. CDR3 nucleotides: TGTGCCAGCAGTCCAAGGACTAGACGTGATACGCAGTATTTT. It translates to CASSPRTRRDTQYF.

In this sample, this clone turned up once. This chain uses TRBV28 with TRBJ1-2; D is perhaps TRBD1 (6 bases). V was pared by 11 bases and J by 1 base, with 14 bases between. This CDR3 region has 13 residues. Per germline, CDR1 MDHEN and CDR2 SYDVKM. The DNA of the CDR3 is TGTGCCGGACAACAGGGTGGTAACTATGGCTACACCTTC. Amino acids: CAGQQGGNYGYTF.

The chain is built from TRBV2 and TRBJ2-2; unclear D gene. Between the trimmed V and J ends, which lost 4 bases and 7 bases, there was a span of 16 bases. The germline V gene has CDR1 SNHLY and CDR2 FYNNEI. This CDR3 is 15 amino acids long. CDR3 loop: CASSVSPAPGGELFF. CDR3 in DNA: TGTGCCAGCAGTGTGAGTCCCGCCCCCGGCGGGGAGCTGTTTTTT.

The chain is built from TRBV6-5 and TRBJ2-5; D might be TRBD1 (5 bases). The length of the CDR3 is 15 residues. Germline-derived CDR1 and CDR2 are MNHEY and SVGAGI. V was pared by 0 bases and J by 3 bases, with 11 bases between. DNA for the CDR3: TGTGCCAGCAGTTACTCGAACAGGCGAAAAGAGACCCAGTACTTC. Protein: CASSYSNRRKETQYF.

This chain links TRBV9 with TRBJ1-2; 7 nucleotides agree with TRBD1. V lost 4 bases and J lost 8; bases outside the gene matches: 11. CDR1 and CDR2 from the germline V gene are SGDLS and YYNGEE. This CDR3 comprises 14 residues. The CDR3 sequence: CASSTPGTDRGYTF. For the CDR3, the DNA is TGTGCCAGCAGCACACCTGGGACAGACCGAGGCTACACCTTC.

The J gene is TRBJ2-7, the V gene TRBV6-5, with D possibly TRBD2 on 5 matching bases. The CDR3 is 15 amino acids. From germline, CDR1 is MNHEY and CDR2 SVGAGI. V was cut by 0 bases and J by 1 base, with 10 bases left in between. The CDR3 sequence is CASSYSGLLSYEQYF. The CDR3 nucleotides are TGTGCCAGCAGTTACTCAGGACTGCTATCCTACGAGCAGTACTTC.

This sequence joins TRBV9 and TRBJ2-1, with TRBD1 identical over 7 bases. Trimming took 3 bases from V and 5 from J; bases not matched to a gene: 8. Germline lookup yields CDR1 SGDLS and CDR2 YYNGEE. The CDR3 sequence is 15 residues long. The DNA for the CDR3 is TGTGCCAGCAGCGCCTTGACAGGGTTCAACAATGAGCAGTTCTTC. As protein: CASSALTGFNNEQFF.

The rearrangement joins TRBV5-1 to TRBJ2-2, with unresolved D. This CDR3 region has 15 residues. Trimming cost V 5 bases and J 0 bases, with 11 bases left between them. Germline CDR1 is SGHRS and CDR2 is YFSETQ. The CDR3 loop is CASRAGTTNTGELFF. CDR3 coding DNA: TGCGCCAGCAGGGCAGGAACAACGAACACCGGGGAGCTGTTTTTT.

The chain is built from TRBV2 and TRBJ1-2, with 9 nucleotides matching TRBD1. The CDR3 totals 13 residues. Germline CDR1 reads SNHLY; CDR2 reads FYNNEI. The V segment lost 4 bases and the J segment 13 bases; nucleotides outside the gene matches: 10. CDR3 sequence: CASSVLRTGESTF. The CDR3 DNA reads TGTGCCAGCAGTGTCCTTCGGACAGGGGAATCCACCTTC.

V gene TRBV5-1 combines with J gene TRBJ1-1; 8 bases match TRBD1. The junction had 5 bases not matched to a gene; V was cut back by 4 bases and J by 3 bases. The CDR3 loop spans 14 amino acids. Germline lookup yields CDR1 SGHRS and CDR2 YFSETQ. Here the CDR3 reads CASSRGTGDTEAFF. DNA for the CDR3: TGCGCCAGCAGCCGGGGGACAGGCGACACTGAAGCTTTCTTT.

CDR3 region: CASSLSRTGVMNTEAFF. DNA for the CDR3: TGCGCCAGCAGCTTGTCCCGTACAGGGGTTATGAACACTGAAGCTTTCTTT. This rearrangement joins TRBV5-1 to TRBJ1-1; TRBD1 agrees at 7 bases. The CDR3 is made up of 17 amino acids. Germline CDR1 and CDR2: SGHRS and YFSETQ. J lost 0 bases, V lost 1 base, and 9 bases had no gene match.

This clone was observed once. This chain uses TRBV5-6 with TRBJ1-5; 7 bases are a match to TRBD1. The CDR3 is made up of 14 amino acids. CDR1 is SGHDT, CDR2 YYEEEE, per germline. The J segment lost 6 bases and the V segment lost 2 bases, leaving 5 bases of the junction unmatched. CDR3 residues: CASSLEGAAQPQHF. CDR3 nucleotides: TGTGCCAGCAGCTTAGAGGGGGCGGCTCAGCCCCAGCATTTT.

The rearrangement joins TRBV6-7 to TRBJ1-1; D gene unclear. TRBV6-7 is designated an ORF whose function remains uncertain. The CDR3 is 15 residues long. Trimming removed 6 bases at V and 4 bases at J, with 18 bases between. The CDR3 loop is CASRRLKNPGTEAFF. CDR3 bases: TGTGCCAGCAGGAGACTAAAAAACCCCGGCACTGAAGCTTTCTTT.

The rearrangement uses TRBV5-8 and TRBJ1-5; 9 bases align to TRBD1. Per germline, CDR1 SGHTS and CDR2 YDEGEE. Unmatched junction bases numbered 5, after V lost 0 bases and J lost 7 bases. The CDR3 has 15 residues. The CDR3: CASSLEGQGGQPQHF. The DNA of the CDR3 is TGTGCCAGCAGCTTGGAGGGACAGGGAGGCCAGCCCCAGCATTTT.

The chain uses TRBV5-1 and TRBJ1-2; TRBD1 might be the D (5 bases). V was clipped by 5 bases and J by 8 bases, with 22 bases between them. Germline CDR1 reads SGHRS; CDR2 reads YFSETQ. The CDR3 sequence is 15 residues long. The CDR3 loop reads CASSRNSRETLGYTF. The CDR3 coding sequence is TGCGCCAGCAGTCGAAACTCCAGGGAAACGCTAGGCTACACCTTC. Full variable domain (missing parts from reference TRBV5-1 and TRBJ1-2): KAGVTQTPRYLIKTRGQQVTLSCSPISGHRSVSWYQQTPGQGLQFLFEYFSETQRNKGNFPGRFSGRQFSNSRSEMNVSTLELGDSALYLCASSRNSRETLGYTFGSGTRLTVV.

The chain uses TRBV10-1 and TRBJ1-5; D not resolved. V was pared by 4 bases and J by 9 bases, with 13 bases between. In germline, CDR1 is WNHNN, CDR2 SYGVQD (reference sequence). The CDR3 totals 13 residues. CDR3 DNA: TGCGCCAGCAGTGGGCAATTCGGAGGGCCCCAGCATTTT. This gives the protein CASSGQFGGPQHF.

The chain employs TRBV5-1 and TRBJ2-3, with TRBD2 matching over 8 bases. In germline, CDR1 is SGHRS, CDR2 YFSETQ. V was pared by 2 bases and J by 5 bases, with 10 bases of the junction left unmatched. This CDR3 is built from 16 residues. As DNA, the CDR3 is TGCGCCAGCAGCTTCCTGAAGGGACTAGTAGGAGATACGCAGTATTTT. Amino acids: CASSFLKGLVGDTQYF.

The chain recombines TRBV5-4 with TRBJ1-1; D uncertain. The CDR3 consists of 14 residues. V was clipped by 4 bases and J by 5 bases, with 15 bases between them. Germline values: CDR1 SGHNT, CDR2 YYREEE (reference sequence). The CDR3: CASSLPEGGTEAFF. DNA of the CDR3: TGTGCCAGCAGCCTCCCGGAGGGAGGAACTGAAGCTTTCTTT.

The chain combines TRBV19 with TRBJ1-1; D not resolved. Germline V gene sequence: CDR1 LNHDA, CDR2 SQIVND (reference sequence). V shed 5 bases and J shed 8 bases, with 21 bases lying between them. There are 15 residues in the CDR3. CDR3 coding DNA: TGTGCCAGTAGTGTTCGGGCAATGGGAGGAAGAGAAGCTTTCTTT. Its translation: CASSVRAMGGREAFF.